The 15 T cell receptor beta chains in this list originate from one sample, sequenced in a study of persistence of HIV-infected CD4 T cells. Cells were stimulated with overlapping HIV-1 Gag 15-mer peptides. Responding CD4+ T cells were sorted by upregulation of both CD40 ligand and CD69. Their specific antigens are unknown. This was the immunoSEQ version 4 assay in survey mode. The data were produced by immunoSEQ multiplex PCR, yet TCRdb's version contains in-frame clones alone and is incomplete. The table includes about 20,000 clones, over 55% detected once. Sequenced here: CD4+ T cells sorted from PBMCs after roughly 17-hour stimulation, sampled from a patient who received antiretroviral therapy. These receptors were collected from an adult woman with HIV who was CMV-seropositive.

Here the CDR3 DNA reads TGCGCCAGCAGCCCGGTAGACAGGGGGCTGACTGAAGCTTTCTTT. Amino acids: CASSPVDRGLTEAFF. The chain joins TRBV5-1 to TRBJ1-1; TRBD1 agrees at 10 bases. Germline V gene data show CDR1 as SGHRS and CDR2 as YFSETQ. The V segment lost 4 bases and the J segment 5 bases; nucleotides outside the gene matches: 8. This CDR3 has 15 residues.

V usage is TRBV6-1 and J usage is TRBJ1-2, with 7 nucleotides matching TRBD1. CDR3 length: 15 amino acids. V dropped 2 bases and J dropped 3; count of bases not matched to a gene: 6. In germline, CDR1 is MNHNS, CDR2 SASEGT. The CDR3 DNA is TGTGCCAGCAGTGAACTCTGGACAGGCGACTATGGCTACACCTTC. Protein sequence: CASSELWTGDYGYTF.

The chain employs TRBV28 and TRBJ1-1, with unresolved D. The CDR3 contains 16 residues. CDR1 MDHEN and CDR2 SYDVKM come from the germline V gene. V gave up 2 bases and J gave up 0 bases, with 13 bases separating them. This CDR3 reads CASSLVDMVMNTEAFF. The CDR3 DNA sequence: TGTGCCAGCAGTTTAGTCGACATGGTCATGAACACTGAAGCTTTCTTT.

This clone turned up a few times. Other DNA sequences within the sample encode an identical CDR3. The rearrangement links TRBV18 to TRBJ2-5; D perhaps matches TRBD1 (6 bases). The CDR3 has 15 amino acids. Germline values: CDR1 KGHSH, CDR2 LQKENI. With 8 bases removed from V and 5 bases from J, the gap between germline ends came to 21 bases. CDR3 sequence: CASTFTGSVEETQYF. CDR3 sequence (DNA): TGTGCCAGCACGTTTACAGGGTCTGTGGAGGAGACCCAGTACTTC.

This rearrangement joins TRBV5-8 to TRBJ2-5, with TRBD2 matching over 9 bases. This CDR3 spans 16 amino acids. V lost 0 bases, J lost 5 bases, and 8 bases stayed unmatched. Germline lookup yields CDR1 SGHTS and CDR2 YDEGEE. CDR3 DNA: TGTGCCAGCAGCTTGGTCGTGCGGGGGGGCCGGGAGACCCAGTACTTC. It translates to CASSLVVRGGRETQYF.

The table lists this clone with a few counts. This chain links TRBV18 with TRBJ1-2; D remains unclear. CDR3 size: 14 residues. The germline CDR1 and CDR2 sequences are KGHSH and LQKENI. V was shortened by 3 bases and J by 7 bases, with 15 bases between the two germline ends. The CDR3 sequence: CASSPMDGISGYTF. CDR3 sequence (DNA): TGTGCCAGCTCACCGATGGACGGTATAAGTGGCTACACCTTC.

The chain carries TRBV7-3 and TRBJ2-1; D not certain. Germline CDR1 and CDR2: SGHTA and FQGTGA. The CDR3 is 14 residues long. Deletions cut 5 bases from V and 3 bases from J, with 11 bases between. The CDR3 DNA is TGTGCCAGCAGCGTCGATGGAGTCTACAATGAGCAGTTCTTC. It codes for CASSVDGVYNEQFF.

CDR3 loop: CASSRRAVNTGELFF. CDR3 DNA sequence: TGTGCCAGCAGTCGTCGGGCAGTGAACACCGGGGAGCTGTTTTTT. V usage is TRBV2 and J usage is TRBJ2-2; no firm D call. The CDR3 is 15 amino acids. V was clipped by 5 bases and J by 1 base, with 11 bases between them. Germline V gene data show CDR1 as SNHLY and CDR2 as FYNNEI.

The V gene is TRBV30, the J gene TRBJ2-1; D ambiguous. The CDR3 length is 14 residues. Trimming shortened V by 4 bases and J by 8 bases, and 18 bases separated the two germline ends. Germline loops: CDR1 GTSNPN, CDR2 SVGIG (reference sequence). The CDR3 reads CAWTRNRFLDEQFF. The CDR3 region has the DNA TGTGCCTGGACACGAAATCGTTTTTTAGATGAGCAGTTCTTC.

This clone has only a few counts. The chain carries TRBV4-2 and TRBJ1-2; D ambiguous. The CDR3 has 17 residues. Trimming took off 1 base at V and 1 base at J, with 16 bases between the two ends. Per germline, CDR1 LGHNA and CDR2 YNFKEQ. The CDR3 reads CASSQVRGLQLNYGYTF. The CDR3 coding sequence is TGTGCCAGCAGCCAAGTCCGAGGATTACAGCTTAACTATGGCTACACCTTC.

This clone has only a few counts. This chain uses TRBV3-1 (or the pseudogene TRBV3-2) with TRBJ1-4; possibly TRBD1 for D (6 bases). The V and J ends lost 0 bases and 8 bases respectively, with 16 bases between them. Germline-derived CDR1 and CDR2 are LGHDT and YNNKEL (reference sequence). The CDR3 is 16 amino acids. Here the CDR3 DNA reads TGTGCCAGCAGCCAAGAGAGGGGGAACATAGGGGAAAAACTGTTTTTT. It specifies CASSQERGNIGEKLFF.

J is TRBJ2-3 and V is TRBV7-9, with D perhaps given as TRBD1 or TRBD2 (5 bases each). V was pared by 5 bases and J by 0 bases, with 12 bases between. This CDR3 is 15 amino acids long. CDR1 is SEHNR, CDR2 FQNEAQ, per germline (reference sequence). CDR3 nucleotide sequence: TGTGCCAGCAGCACACGGGACGCCAGCACAGATACGCAGTATTTT. The encoded protein is CASSTRDASTDTQYF.

This clone was seen a handful of times. The CDR3 DNA reads as TGCGCCAGCAGCTCGACTCCCACCGGTACGCAGTATTTT. This gives the protein CASSSTPTGTQYF. The chain links TRBV5-1 to TRBJ2-3; D is undetermined. CDR1 is SGHRS, CDR2 YFSETQ, per germline. The CDR3 runs 13 residues. Trimming left V 3 bases short and J 8 bases short, with 13 bases between.

In this sample, this clone turned up a few times. The rearrangement uses TRBV19 and TRBJ2-1, with D hard to call. The CDR3 has 11 amino acids. The V and J ends lost 5 bases and 7 bases respectively, with 6 bases between them. The germline CDR1 and CDR2 sequences are LNHDA and SQIVND (reference sequence). The CDR3 DNA reads TGTGCCAGTAGTCGTATGAATGAGCAGTTCTTC. This translates into CASSRMNEQFF.

The V call is TRBV5-5, the J call TRBJ1-2, with unresolved D. The germline V gene encodes CDR1 SGHKS and CDR2 YYEKEE (reference sequence). The V end lost 3 bases, the J end lost 0 bases, and 15 bases lay between the germline ends. The length of the CDR3 is 16 residues. The CDR3: CASSWGKAEANYGYTF. CDR3 nucleotides: TGTGCCAGCAGCTGGGGTAAGGCAGAAGCTAACTATGGCTACACCTTC.